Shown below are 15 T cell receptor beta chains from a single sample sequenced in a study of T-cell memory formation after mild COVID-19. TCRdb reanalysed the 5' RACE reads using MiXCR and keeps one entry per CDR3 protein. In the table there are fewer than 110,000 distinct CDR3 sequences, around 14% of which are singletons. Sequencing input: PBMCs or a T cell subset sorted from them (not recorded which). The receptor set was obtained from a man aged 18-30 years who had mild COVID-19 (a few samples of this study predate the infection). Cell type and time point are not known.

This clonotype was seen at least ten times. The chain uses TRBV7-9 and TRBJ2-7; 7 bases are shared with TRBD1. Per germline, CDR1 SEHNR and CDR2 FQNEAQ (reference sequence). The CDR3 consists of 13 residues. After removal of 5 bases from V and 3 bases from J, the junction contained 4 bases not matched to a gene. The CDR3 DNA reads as TGTGCCAGCAGCCCCCGACAGGGCTACGAGCAGTACTTC. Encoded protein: CASSPRQGYEQYF. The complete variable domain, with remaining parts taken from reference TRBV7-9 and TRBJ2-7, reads DTGVSQNPRHKITKRGQNVTFRCDPISEHNRLYWYRQTLGQGPEFLTYFQNEAQLEKSRLLSDRFSAERPKGSFSTLEIQRTEQGDSAMYLCASSPRQGYEQYFGPGTRLTVT.

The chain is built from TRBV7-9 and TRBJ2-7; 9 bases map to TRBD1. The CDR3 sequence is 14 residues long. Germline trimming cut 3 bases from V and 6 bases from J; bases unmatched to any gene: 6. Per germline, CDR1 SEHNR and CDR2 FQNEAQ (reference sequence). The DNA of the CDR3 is TGTGCCAGCAGCTTCTGGACAGGGGAGGCCGAGCAGTACTTC. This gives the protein CASSFWTGEAEQYF.

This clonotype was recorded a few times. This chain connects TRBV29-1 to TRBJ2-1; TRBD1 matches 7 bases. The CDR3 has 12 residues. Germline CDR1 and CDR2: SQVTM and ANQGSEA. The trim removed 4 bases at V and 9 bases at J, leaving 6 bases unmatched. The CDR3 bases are TGCAGCGTTGGCGACAGGGTTGGTGAGCAGTTCTTC. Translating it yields CSVGDRVGEQFF.

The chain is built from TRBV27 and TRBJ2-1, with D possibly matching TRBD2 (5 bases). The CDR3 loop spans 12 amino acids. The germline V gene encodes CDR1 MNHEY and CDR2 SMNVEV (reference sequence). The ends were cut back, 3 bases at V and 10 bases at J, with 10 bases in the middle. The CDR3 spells CASSFIGSEQFF. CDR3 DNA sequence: TGTGCCAGCAGTTTTATAGGGAGCGAGCAGTTCTTC.

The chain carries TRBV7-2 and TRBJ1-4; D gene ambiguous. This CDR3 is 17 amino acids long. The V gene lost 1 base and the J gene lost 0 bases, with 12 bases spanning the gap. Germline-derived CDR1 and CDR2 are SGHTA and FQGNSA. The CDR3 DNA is TGTGCCAGCAGCTTAGTAGGGATCATGACAACTAATGAAAAACTGTTTTTT. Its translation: CASSLVGIMTTNEKLFF.

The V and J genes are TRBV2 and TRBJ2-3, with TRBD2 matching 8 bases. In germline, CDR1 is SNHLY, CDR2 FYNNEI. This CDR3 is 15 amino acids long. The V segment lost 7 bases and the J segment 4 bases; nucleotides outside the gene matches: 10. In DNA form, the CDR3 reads TGTGCCAGCACCAGCTGGCGGGGGGATTCAGATACGCAGTATTTT. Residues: CASTSWRGDSDTQYF.

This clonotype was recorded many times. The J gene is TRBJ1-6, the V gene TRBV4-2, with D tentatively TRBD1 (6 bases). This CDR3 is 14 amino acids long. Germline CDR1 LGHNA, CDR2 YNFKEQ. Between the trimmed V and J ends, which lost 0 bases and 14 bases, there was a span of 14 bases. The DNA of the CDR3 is TGTGCCAGCAGCCAAGAGTACAGGGTTAGAGCCCTCCACTTT. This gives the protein CASSQEYRVRALHF.

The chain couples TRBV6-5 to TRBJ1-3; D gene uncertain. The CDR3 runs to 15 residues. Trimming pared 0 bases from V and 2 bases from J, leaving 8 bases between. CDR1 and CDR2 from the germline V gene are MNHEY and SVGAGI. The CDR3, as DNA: TGTGCCAGCAGTTACTCTTTCGCGGCTGGAAACACCATATATTTT. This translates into CASSYSFAAGNTIYF.

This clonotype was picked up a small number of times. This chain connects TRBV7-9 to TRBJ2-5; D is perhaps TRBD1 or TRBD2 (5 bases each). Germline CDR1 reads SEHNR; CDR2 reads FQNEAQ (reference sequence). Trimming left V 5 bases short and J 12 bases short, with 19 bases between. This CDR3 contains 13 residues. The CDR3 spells CASSLGTGTDKYF. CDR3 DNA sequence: TGTGCCAGCAGCCTGGGTACCGGGACGGACAAGTACTTC.

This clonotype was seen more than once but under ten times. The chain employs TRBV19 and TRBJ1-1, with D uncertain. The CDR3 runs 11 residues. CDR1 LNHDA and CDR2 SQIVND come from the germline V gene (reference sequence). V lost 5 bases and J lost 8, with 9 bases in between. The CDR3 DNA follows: TGTGCCAGTAGTGACTACAGCGAAGCTTTCTTT. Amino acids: CASSDYSEAFF.

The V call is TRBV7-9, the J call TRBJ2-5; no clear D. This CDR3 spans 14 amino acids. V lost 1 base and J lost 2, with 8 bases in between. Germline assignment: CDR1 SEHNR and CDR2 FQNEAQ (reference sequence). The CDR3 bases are TGTGCCAGCAGCTTAGACTTGGTACAAGAGACCCAGTACTTC. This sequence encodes CASSLDLVQETQYF.

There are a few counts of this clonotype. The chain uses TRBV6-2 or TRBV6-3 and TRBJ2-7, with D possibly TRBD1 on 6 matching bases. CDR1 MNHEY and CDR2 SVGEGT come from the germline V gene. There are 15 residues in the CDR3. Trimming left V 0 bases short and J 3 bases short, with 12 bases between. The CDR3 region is CASSYSEDSVYEQYV. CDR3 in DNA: TGTGCCAGCAGTTACTCGGAGGACAGCGTCTACGAGCAGTACGTC.

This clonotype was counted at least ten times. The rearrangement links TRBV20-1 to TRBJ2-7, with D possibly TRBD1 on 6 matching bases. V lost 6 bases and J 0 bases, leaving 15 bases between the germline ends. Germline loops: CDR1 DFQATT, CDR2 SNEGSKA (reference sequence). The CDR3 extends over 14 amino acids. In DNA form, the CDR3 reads TGCAGTGCCTATCTCCAGGGGAGCTCCTACGAGCAGTACTTC. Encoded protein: CSAYLQGSSYEQYF.

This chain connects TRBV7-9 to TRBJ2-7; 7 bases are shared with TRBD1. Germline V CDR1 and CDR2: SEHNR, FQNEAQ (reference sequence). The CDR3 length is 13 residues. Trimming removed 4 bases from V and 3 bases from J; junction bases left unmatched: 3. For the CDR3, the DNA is TGTGCCAGCAGCTCAGGGGGAAACTACGAGCAGTACTTC. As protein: CASSSGGNYEQYF.

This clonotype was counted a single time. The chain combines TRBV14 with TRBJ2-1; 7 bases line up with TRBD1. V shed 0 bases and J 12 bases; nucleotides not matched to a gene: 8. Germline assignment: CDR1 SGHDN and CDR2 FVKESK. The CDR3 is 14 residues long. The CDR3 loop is CASSQDRQGLWQFF. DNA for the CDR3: TGTGCCAGCAGCCAAGATCGACAGGGTCTATGGCAGTTCTTC.